A single sample gave rise to the 19 T cell receptor beta chains below, sequenced in a study of control samples from healthy donors and cancer patients. The assay was immunoSEQ multiplex PCR, and TCRdb's table has in-frame clones only and misses some. Here the sample spans about 160,000 clones, approximately 94% being singletons. The sequenced sample was blood. The receptors were sampled from a woman aged 40 to 50 in good health.

In nucleotides, the CDR3 is TGTGCCAGCAGCCGGGACACCTATCTTGGGGACACTGAAGCTTTCTTT. It translates to CASSRDTYLGDTEAFF. The genes are TRBV25-1 and TRBJ1-1; tentative D call: TRBD1 (6 bases). V shed 6 bases and J shed 3 bases, with 20 bases lying between them. The CDR3 is made up of 16 amino acids. Germline loops: CDR1 MGHDK, CDR2 SYGVNS.

The chain carries TRBV19 and TRBJ1-5; D not resolved. Germline V gene sequence: CDR1 LNHDA, CDR2 SQIVND (reference sequence). V was pared by 4 bases and J by 6 bases, with 7 bases between. The CDR3 spans 12 residues. As DNA, the CDR3 is TGTGCCAGTAGTACGAACTTTCAGCCCCAGCATTTT. It translates to CASSTNFQPQHF.

The rearrangement links TRBV13 to TRBJ1-5; TRBD1 matches at 12 bases. This CDR3 has 15 residues. The germline gives CDR1 PRHDT, CDR2 FYEKMQ (reference sequence). The V segment lost 4 bases and the J segment 6 bases; nucleotides outside the gene matches: 4. The CDR3 DNA sequence: TGTGCCAGCAGCTCGGGACAGGGGGCGAGTCAGCCCCAGCATTTT. It yields the protein CASSSGQGASQPQHF. The full variable domain, rest sourced from reference TRBV13 and TRBJ1-5, is AAGVIQSPRHLIKEKRETATLKCYPIPRHDTVYWYQQGPGQDPQFLISFYEKMQSDKGSIPDRFSAQQFSDYHSELNMSSLELGDSALYFCASSSGQGASQPQHFGDGTRLSIL.

The V and J genes are TRBV11-3 and TRBJ2-3; TRBD2 agrees at 8 bases. With 3 bases clipped from V and 8 bases from J, the junction kept 13 bases outside the gene matches. The CDR3 is made up of 16 amino acids. Germline CDR1 and CDR2: SGHNT and YENEEA. CDR3 region: CASSLDTGTRGITQYF. The CDR3 bases are TGTGCCAGCAGCTTGGACACCGGGACTAGGGGGATTACGCAGTATTTT.

This clone came up once. The chain carries TRBV12-5 and TRBJ2-5; D call uncertain. CDR1 and CDR2 (germline): LGHNT, FRNRAP. The CDR3 covers 14 residues. Trimming shortened V by 6 bases and J by 5 bases, and 16 bases separated the two germline ends. The CDR3 spells CASGSSSLWETQYF. In DNA form, the CDR3 reads TGTGCTAGTGGCTCTTCTAGTCTTTGGGAGACCCAGTACTTC.

This chain joins TRBV12-5 and TRBJ1-2; no clear D. CDR1 is LGHNT, CDR2 FRNRAP, per germline. This CDR3 is 15 amino acids long. V gave up 1 base and J gave up 5 bases, with 14 bases separating them. CDR3 nucleotide sequence: TGTGCTAGTGGTTTGGGCCGGAGGCAGGTATATGGCTACACCTTC. Residues: CASGLGRRQVYGYTF.

This chain links TRBV24-1 with TRBJ1-2; no clear D. The CDR3 covers 14 residues. Germline CDR1 and CDR2: KGHDR and SFDVKD. Trimming removed 3 bases at V and 2 bases at J, with 9 bases between. The CDR3 here is CATSDANENYGYTF. The CDR3 bases are TGTGCCACCAGTGATGCGAATGAAAACTATGGCTACACCTTC.

This clone was picked up one time. V usage is TRBV9 and J usage is TRBJ2-3; weak D call: TRBD1 (5 bases). The V end lost 0 bases, the J end lost 2 bases, and 10 bases lay between the germline ends. This CDR3 region has 15 residues. CDR1 and CDR2 (germline): SGDLS, YYNGEE. CDR3 region: CASSVATTDTDTQYF. CDR3 DNA sequence: TGTGCCAGCAGCGTAGCTACGACAGACACAGATACGCAGTATTTT.

This clone has a single count. The chain uses TRBV5-1 and TRBJ1-6; 7 bases agree with TRBD1. Per the germline V gene, CDR1 is SGHRS and CDR2 is YFSETQ. The CDR3 is 14 amino acids. Trimming cost V 4 bases and J 12 bases; bases outside gene matches: 10. The CDR3 DNA follows: TGCGCCAGCAGCCCCGGACAGGCCGAGGGACCCCTCCACTTT. Its protein product is CASSPGQAEGPLHF.

The rearrangement joins TRBV18 to TRBJ2-3; 10 bases map to TRBD2. CDR1 and CDR2 from the germline V gene are KGHSH and LQKENI. After removal of 3 bases from V and 0 bases from J, the junction contained 0 bases not matched to a gene. The CDR3 runs to 15 residues. The CDR3 DNA sequence: TGTGCCAGCTCACCTAGCGGGAGGAGCACAGATACGCAGTATTTT. The encoded protein is CASSPSGRSTDTQYF.

This chain uses TRBV15 with TRBJ2-1; TRBD2 aligns across 10 bases. Germline V gene sequence: CDR1 LNHNV, CDR2 YYDKDF (reference sequence). CDR3 length equals 16 residues. V dropped 4 bases and J dropped 8; count of bases not matched to a gene: 11. The CDR3 spells CATSTGPSGRTDEQFF. CDR3 in DNA: TGTGCCACCAGCACAGGGCCTAGCGGGAGAACCGATGAGCAGTTCTTC.

This sequence joins TRBV7-2 and TRBJ2-3, with 8 bases matching TRBD2. Germline CDR1 and CDR2: SGHTA and FQGNSA. The V and J ends lost 4 bases and 1 base, in that order; junction bases with no gene match: 7. The CDR3 sequence is 16 residues long. The CDR3 loop reads CASSWGAGEGTDTQYF. CDR3 sequence (DNA): TGTGCCAGCAGCTGGGGAGCGGGAGAGGGCACAGATACGCAGTATTTT.

This clone was observed a single time. The V call is TRBV4-1, the J call TRBJ2-2, with D tentatively TRBD1 or TRBD2 (5 bases each). CDR1 and CDR2 (germline): MGHRA, YSYEKL. Trimming shortened V by 4 bases and J by 2 bases, and 8 bases separated the two germline ends. The CDR3 extends over 14 amino acids. The DNA for the CDR3 is TGCGCCAGCAGCCGGGGACCAAACACCGGGGAGCTGTTTTTT. This translates into CASSRGPNTGELFF.

This chain connects TRBV6-5 to TRBJ2-1; TRBD2 aligns across 7 bases. The trim removed 4 bases at V and 8 bases at J, leaving 5 bases unmatched. CDR3 length equals 13 residues. Germline CDR1 and CDR2: MNHEY and SVGAGI. The CDR3: CASSSLTSYEQFF. The CDR3 region has the DNA TGTGCCAGCAGTTCGCTGACTAGCTATGAGCAGTTCTTC.

The genes are TRBV5-5 and TRBJ1-1; D call uncertain. Deletions cut 2 bases from V and 7 bases from J, with 9 bases between. There are 12 residues in the CDR3. Germline-derived CDR1 and CDR2 are SGHKS and YYEKEE (reference sequence). The CDR3 region is CASSFGGFEAFF. The CDR3 region has the DNA TGTGCCAGCAGCTTTGGCGGATTTGAAGCTTTCTTT.

V gene TRBV5-1 combines with J gene TRBJ2-3, with D perhaps matching TRBD1 or TRBD2 (5 bases each). The CDR3 is 15 residues long. Trimming took off 4 bases at V and 0 bases at J, with 12 bases between the two ends. The germline gives CDR1 SGHRS, CDR2 YFSETQ. CDR3 residues: CASSPRGVSTDTQYF. CDR3 DNA: TGCGCCAGCAGCCCCCGAGGGGTTAGCACAGATACGCAGTATTTT.

This clone turned up a few times. This chain joins TRBV4-3 and TRBJ2-7, with D unresolved. Trimming took 3 bases from V and 0 from J, leaving 24 bases between them. CDR1 is LGHNA and CDR2 is YSLEER in the germline V gene. CDR3 length: 19 amino acids. The CDR3 DNA follows: TGCGCCAGCAGCCAGGGCATTAATTGGCGGCAGGAGAGCTCCTACGAGCAGTACTTC. It encodes CASSQGINWRQESSYEQYF.

This chain links TRBV2 with TRBJ2-7; no firm D call. Germline CDR1 is SNHLY and CDR2 is FYNNEI. The CDR3 has 11 residues. V lost 3 bases to trimming and J lost 4 bases, with 4 bases between them. CDR3 sequence reads: CASSEVYEQYF. The CDR3 region has the DNA TGTGCCAGCAGTGAGGTTTACGAGCAGTACTTC.

The V call is TRBV19, the J call TRBJ2-3; D gene unclear. The V end lost 5 bases, the J end lost 2 bases, and 11 bases lay between the germline ends. Germline V gives CDR1 LNHDA, CDR2 SQIVND (reference sequence). The CDR3 runs 14 residues. The CDR3 nucleotides read TGTGCCAGTAGTCAAGAAAGATACACAGATACGCAGTATTTT. This codes for CASSQERYTDTQYF.